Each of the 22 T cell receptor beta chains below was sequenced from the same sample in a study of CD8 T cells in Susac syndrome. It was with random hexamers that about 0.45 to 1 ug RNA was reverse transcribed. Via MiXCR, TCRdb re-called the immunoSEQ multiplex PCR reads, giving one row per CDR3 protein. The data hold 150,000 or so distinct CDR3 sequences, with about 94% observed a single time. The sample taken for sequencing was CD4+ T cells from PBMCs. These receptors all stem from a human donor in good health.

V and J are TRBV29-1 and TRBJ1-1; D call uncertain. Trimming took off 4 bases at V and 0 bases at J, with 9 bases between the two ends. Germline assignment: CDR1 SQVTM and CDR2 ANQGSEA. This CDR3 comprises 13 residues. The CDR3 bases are TGCAGCGTTGTAGTCGACCTGAACACTGAAGCTTTCTTT. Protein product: CSVVVDLNTEAFF.

The CDR3 protein is CASSDGQPNSPLHF. In nucleotides, the CDR3 is TGTGCCAGCAGTGATGGACAACCAAATTCACCCCTCCACTTT. The chain uses TRBV7-3 and TRBJ1-6; D might be TRBD1 (5 bases). V was trimmed by 6 bases and J by 7 bases, leaving 13 bases between them. Germline V gene sequence: CDR1 SGHTA, CDR2 FQGTGA. This CDR3 has 14 amino acids.

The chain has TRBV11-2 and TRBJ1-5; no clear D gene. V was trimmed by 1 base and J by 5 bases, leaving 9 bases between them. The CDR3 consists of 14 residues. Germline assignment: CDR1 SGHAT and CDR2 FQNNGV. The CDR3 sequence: CASSLGDLDQPQHF. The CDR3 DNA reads TGTGCCAGCAGCTTAGGTGACCTAGATCAGCCCCAGCATTTT. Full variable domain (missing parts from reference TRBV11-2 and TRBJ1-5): EAGVAQSPRYKIIEKRQSVAFWCNPISGHATLYWYQQILGQGPKLLIQFQNNGVVDDSQLPKDRFSAERLKGVDSTLKIQPAKLEDSAVYLCASSLGDLDQPQHFGDGTRLSIL.

Written as DNA, the CDR3 is TGTGCCAGCACCCCGGGACAGTATAATTCACCCCTCCACTTT. Its translation is CASTPGQYNSPLHF. The chain employs TRBV12-3 or TRBV12-4 and TRBJ1-6, with TRBD1 matching 7 bases. The CDR3 is 14 residues long. The J segment lost 4 bases and the V segment lost 7 bases, leaving 4 bases of the junction unmatched.

The CDR3 loop is CASTGAASYEQYF. CDR3 nucleotide sequence: TGTGCCAGCACCGGGGCAGCCTCCTACGAGCAGTACTTC. The chain couples TRBV7-2 to TRBJ2-7; D tentatively fits TRBD1 or TRBD2 (5 bases each). V gave up 7 bases and J gave up 0 bases, with 10 bases separating them. This CDR3 spans 13 amino acids. CDR1 and CDR2 from the germline V gene are SGHTA and FQGNSA.

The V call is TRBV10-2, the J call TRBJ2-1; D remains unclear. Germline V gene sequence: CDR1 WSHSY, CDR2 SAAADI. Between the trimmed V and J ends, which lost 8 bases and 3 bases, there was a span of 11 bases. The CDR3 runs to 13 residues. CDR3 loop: CASWSESYNEQFF. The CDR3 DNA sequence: TGCGCCAGCTGGTCAGAAAGCTACAATGAGCAGTTCTTC.

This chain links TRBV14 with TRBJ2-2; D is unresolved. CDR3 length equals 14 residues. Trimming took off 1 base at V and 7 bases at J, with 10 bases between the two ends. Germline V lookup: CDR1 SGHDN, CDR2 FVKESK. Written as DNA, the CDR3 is TGTGCCAGCAGCCAAGGGCATAGGAGCGGGGAGCTGTTTTTT. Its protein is CASSQGHRSGELFF.

The DNA for the CDR3 is TGCAGCGCCCGGGGAATTTGGAATGAAAAACTGTTTTTT. Translating gives CSARGIWNEKLFF. The V and J genes are TRBV29-1 and TRBJ1-4; no firm D call. The CDR3 length is 13 residues. V dropped 7 bases and J dropped 5 bases, with 14 bases sitting between them. Germline CDR1 and CDR2: SQVTM and ANQGSEA.

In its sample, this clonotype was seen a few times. CDR3 in amino acids: CASSTGTVTGELFF. CDR3 nucleotide sequence: TGTGCCAGCAGCACCGGGACCGTCACCGGGGAGCTGTTTTTT. The V and J genes are TRBV7-2 and TRBJ2-2; D could derive from TRBD1 or TRBD2 (5 bases each). V lost 5 bases, J lost 4 bases, and 11 bases lay in between. Germline V gives CDR1 SGHTA, CDR2 FQGNSA. The CDR3 totals 14 residues.

The CDR3 loop is CASRADGVYGYTF. For the CDR3, the DNA is TGTGCCAGCAGGGCTGACGGGGTCTATGGCTACACCTTC. This rearrangement joins TRBV25-1 to TRBJ1-2; D unclear. The CDR3 has 13 amino acids. Germline assignment: CDR1 MGHDK and CDR2 SYGVNS. V lost 6 bases and J lost 4, with 12 bases in between.

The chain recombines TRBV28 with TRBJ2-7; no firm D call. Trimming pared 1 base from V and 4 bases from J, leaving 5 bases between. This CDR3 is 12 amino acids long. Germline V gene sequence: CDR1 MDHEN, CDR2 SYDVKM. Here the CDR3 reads CASSLSFYEQYF. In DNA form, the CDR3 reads TGTGCCAGCAGTTTATCCTTTTACGAGCAGTACTTC.

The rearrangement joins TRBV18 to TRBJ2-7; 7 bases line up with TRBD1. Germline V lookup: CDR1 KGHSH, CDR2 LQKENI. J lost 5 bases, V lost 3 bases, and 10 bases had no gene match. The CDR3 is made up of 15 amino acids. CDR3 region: CASSPMPDRADEQYF. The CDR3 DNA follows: TGTGCCAGCTCACCGATGCCCGACAGGGCGGACGAGCAGTACTTC. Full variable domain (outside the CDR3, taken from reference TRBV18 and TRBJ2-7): NAGVMQNPRHLVRRRGQEARLRCSPMKGHSHVYWYRQLPEEGLKFMVYLQKENIIDESGMPKERFSAEFPKEGPSILRIQQVVRGDSAAYFCASSPMPDRADEQYFGPGTRLTVT.

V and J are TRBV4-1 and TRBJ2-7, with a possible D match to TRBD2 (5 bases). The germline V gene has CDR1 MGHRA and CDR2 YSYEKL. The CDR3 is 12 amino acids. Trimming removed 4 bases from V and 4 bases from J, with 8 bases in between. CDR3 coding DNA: TGCGCCAGCAGCCGAGAGGGTTACGAGCAGTACTTC. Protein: CASSREGYEQYF.

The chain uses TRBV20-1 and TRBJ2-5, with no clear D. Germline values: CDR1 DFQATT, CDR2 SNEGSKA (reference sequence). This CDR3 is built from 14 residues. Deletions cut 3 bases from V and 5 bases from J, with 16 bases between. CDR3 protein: CSASIPGQGETQYF. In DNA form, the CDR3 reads TGCAGTGCTAGTATTCCCGGTCAAGGCGAGACCCAGTACTTC.

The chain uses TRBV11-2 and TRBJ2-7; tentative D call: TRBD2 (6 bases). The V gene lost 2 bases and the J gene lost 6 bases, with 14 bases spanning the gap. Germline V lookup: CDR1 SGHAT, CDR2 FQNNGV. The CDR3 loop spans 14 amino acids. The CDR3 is CASSLSGGTVEQYF. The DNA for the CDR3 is TGTGCCAGCAGCTTATCCGGGGGAACGGTCGAGCAGTACTTC.

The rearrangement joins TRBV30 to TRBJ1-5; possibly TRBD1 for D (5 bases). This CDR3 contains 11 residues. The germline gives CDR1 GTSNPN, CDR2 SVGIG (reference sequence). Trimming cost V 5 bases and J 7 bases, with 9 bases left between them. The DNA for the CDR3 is TGTGCCTGGGGGGCCGGGCAGCCCCAGCATTTT. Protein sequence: CAWGAGQPQHF. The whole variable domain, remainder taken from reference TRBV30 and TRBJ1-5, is SQTIHQWPATLVQPVGSPLSLECTVEGTSNPNLYWYRQAAGRGLQLLFYSVGIGQISSEVPQNLSASRPQDRQFILSSKKLLLSDSGFYLCAWGAGQPQHFGDGTRLSIL.

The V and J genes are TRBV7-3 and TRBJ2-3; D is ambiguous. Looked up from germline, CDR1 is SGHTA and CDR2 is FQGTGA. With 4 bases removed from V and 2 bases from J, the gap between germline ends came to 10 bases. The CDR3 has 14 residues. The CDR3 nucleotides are TGTGCCAGCAGCTCTACGACCCTCACAGATACGCAGTATTTT. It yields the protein CASSSTTLTDTQYF.

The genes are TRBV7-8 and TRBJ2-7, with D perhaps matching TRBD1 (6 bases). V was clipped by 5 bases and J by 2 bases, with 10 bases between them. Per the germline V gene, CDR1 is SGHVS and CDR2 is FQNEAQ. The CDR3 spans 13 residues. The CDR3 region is CASSRYRAYEQYF. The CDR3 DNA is TGTGCCAGCAGCCGTTACAGGGCCTACGAGCAGTACTTC.

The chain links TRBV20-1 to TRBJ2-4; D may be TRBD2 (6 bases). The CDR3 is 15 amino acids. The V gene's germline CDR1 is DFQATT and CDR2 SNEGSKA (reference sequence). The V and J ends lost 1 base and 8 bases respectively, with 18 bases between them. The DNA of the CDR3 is TGCAGTGCTAGAGGGCGGGGAATCCTAACGGACATTCAGTACTTC. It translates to CSARGRGILTDIQYF.

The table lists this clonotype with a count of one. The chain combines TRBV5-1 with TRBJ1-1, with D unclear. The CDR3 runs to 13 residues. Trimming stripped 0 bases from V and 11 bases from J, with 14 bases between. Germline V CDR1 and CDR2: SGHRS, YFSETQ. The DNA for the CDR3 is TGCGCCAGCAGCTTGGTCCGCAGGACTTTGGCTTTCTTT. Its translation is CASSLVRRTLAFF.

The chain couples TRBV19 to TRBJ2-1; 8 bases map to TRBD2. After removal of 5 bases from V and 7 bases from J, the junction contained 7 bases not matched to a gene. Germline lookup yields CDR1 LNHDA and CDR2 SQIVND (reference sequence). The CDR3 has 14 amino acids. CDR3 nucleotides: TGTGCCAGTAGTCCGCGGGGGGACGGGAATGAGCAGTTCTTC. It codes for CASSPRGDGNEQFF. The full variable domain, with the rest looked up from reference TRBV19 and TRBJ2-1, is DGGITQSPKYLFRKEGQNVTLSCEQNLNHDAMYWYRQDPGQGLRLIYYSQIVNDFQKGDIAEGYSVSREKKESFPLTVTSAQKNPTAFYLCASSPRGDGNEQFFGPGTRLTVL.

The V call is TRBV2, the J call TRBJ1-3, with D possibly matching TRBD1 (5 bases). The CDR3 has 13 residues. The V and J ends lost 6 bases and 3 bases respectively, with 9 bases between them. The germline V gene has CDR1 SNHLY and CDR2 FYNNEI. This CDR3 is CASRSDSGNTIYF. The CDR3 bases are TGTGCCAGCAGATCTGACAGTGGAAACACCATATATTTT.